Presented here are 15 T cell receptor beta chains from one specimen sequenced in a study of blood T cell repertoires in COVID-19. Repertoires were generated with immunoSEQ multiplex PCR, while TCRdb's copy carries only in-frame clones and drops some. The table has roughly 35,000 clones, approximately 90% seen once. Input material: peripheral blood. All receptors come from a man aged 60 to 69 with active COVID-19.

Here the CDR3 DNA reads TGTGCCACCACCAGCAGGGTCGCCTACGAGCAGTACTTC. Translation: CATTSRVAYEQYF. The chain links TRBV6-5 to TRBJ2-7; a weak D match, TRBD1 (5 bases). The CDR3 has 13 amino acids. V shed 10 bases and J shed 2 bases, with 15 bases lying between them. Germline CDR1 MNHEY, CDR2 SVGAGI.

The V call is TRBV28, the J call TRBJ1-1; the D gene is possibly TRBD1 (5 bases). CDR3 length equals 15 residues. Germline CDR1 reads MDHEN; CDR2 reads SYDVKM. V was trimmed by 4 bases and J by 6 bases, leaving 18 bases between them. CDR3 amino acids: CASSWAGSDVPEAFF. As DNA, the CDR3 is TGTGCCAGCAGTTGGGCAGGGTCAGATGTGCCTGAAGCTTTCTTT.

The CDR3 reads CASSLPPGQGRGYTF. The CDR3 DNA is TGTGCCAGCAGTTTACCCCCGGGACAGGGGCGAGGCTACACCTTC. This sequence joins TRBV28 and TRBJ1-2; 10 bases agree with TRBD1. CDR1 MDHEN and CDR2 SYDVKM come from the germline V gene. Losses at the gene ends were 2 bases for V and 8 bases for J; bases not matched to a gene: 8. This CDR3 is 15 amino acids long.

The genes are TRBV27 and TRBJ2-1, with TRBD1 matching 8 bases. Looked up from germline, CDR1 is MNHEY and CDR2 is SMNVEV (reference sequence). The length of the CDR3 is 15 residues. After removal of 7 bases from V and 7 bases from J, the junction contained 12 bases not matched to a gene. For the CDR3, the DNA is TGTGCCAGCAAGAAAGAGACAGGGGTGAGGAATGAGCAGTTCTTC. Translated, it gives CASKKETGVRNEQFF.

With regard to this clone: The junction does not match germline at one end; this may be a read error. V gene TRBV28 combines with J gene TRBJ2-3, with 8 bases that match TRBD1. The CDR3 is 15 amino acids. CDR1 MDHEN and CDR2 SYDVKM come from the germline V gene. CDR3 region: CATSGQGEWSDTQYF. The DNA for the CDR3 is TGTGCCACCAGTGGACAGGGTGAGTGGTCAGATACGCAGTATTTT.

This chain uses TRBV2 with TRBJ1-1, with TRBD1 matching over 8 bases. The V gene end was trimmed by 6 bases and the J gene end by 0 bases; junction bases not matched to a gene: 6. From germline, CDR1 is SNHLY and CDR2 FYNNEI. The CDR3 is 15 amino acids. The CDR3 coding sequence is TGTGCCAGCAGCCGCGACAGGGGCATGAACACTGAAGCTTTCTTT. It codes for CASSRDRGMNTEAFF.

The chain joins TRBV10-3 to TRBJ1-4, with a tentative D call TRBD1 (6 bases). Trimming took off 3 bases at V and 0 bases at J, with 29 bases between the two ends. The CDR3 length is 22 residues. CDR1 and CDR2 from the germline V gene are ENHRY and SYGVKD. CDR3 coding DNA: TGTGCCATCAGTGAACACAGGGCTAATAATTTACGAGTGGGTGCAACTAATGAAAAACTGTTTTTT. Encoded protein: CAISEHRANNLRVGATNEKLFF.

The rearrangement links TRBV4-1 to TRBJ1-2; 7 bases are a match to TRBD1. The CDR3 contains 14 residues. V dropped 4 bases and J dropped 5; count of bases not matched to a gene: 7. Germline loops: CDR1 MGHRA, CDR2 YSYEKL. The CDR3 DNA sequence: TGCGCCAGCAGCCGAGACAGGGACTATTATGGCTACACCTTC. Its translation is CASSRDRDYYGYTF.

V gene TRBV7-2 combines with J gene TRBJ1-6, with D unclear. Per germline, CDR1 SGHTA and CDR2 FQGNSA. V dropped 5 bases and J dropped 11 bases, with 19 bases sitting between them. There are 15 residues in the CDR3. CDR3 region: CASSPLPGVETPLHF. In DNA form, the CDR3 reads TGTGCCAGCAGCCCACTCCCCGGGGTAGAGACACCCCTCCACTTT.

V usage is TRBV6-1 and J usage is TRBJ2-2; D is unclear. This CDR3 has 14 residues. Trimming took 0 bases from V and 5 from J, leaving 7 bases between them. In germline, CDR1 is MNHNS, CDR2 SASEGT. The CDR3 protein is CASSEAFTTGELFF. In DNA form, the CDR3 reads TGTGCCAGCAGTGAAGCTTTTACAACCGGGGAGCTGTTTTTT.

The chain has TRBV15 and TRBJ2-1; D is perhaps TRBD2 (6 bases). The V end was cut by 4 bases, the J end by 2 bases, with 18 bases between. The germline V gene encodes CDR1 LNHNV and CDR2 YYDKDF (reference sequence). The CDR3 sequence is 17 residues long. The CDR3 coding sequence is TGTGCCACCAGCAAACGATTAGGGGACTCCGCCTACAATGAGCAGTTCTTC. The encoded protein is CATSKRLGDSAYNEQFF.

A single count supports this clone. The V and J genes are TRBV3-1 (or the pseudogene TRBV3-2) and TRBJ2-2; no firm D call. V lost 1 base and J lost 7, with 4 bases in between. Germline values: CDR1 LGHDT, CDR2 YNNKEL (reference sequence). The CDR3 is made up of 12 amino acids. The chain's CDR3 is CASSQGRGELFF. The DNA of the CDR3 is TGTGCCAGCAGCCAAGGTCGCGGGGAGCTGTTTTTT.

V gene TRBV7-2 combines with J gene TRBJ2-5; D might be TRBD2 (5 bases). Trimming stripped 4 bases from V and 4 bases from J, with 13 bases between. Germline V gene data show CDR1 as SGHTA and CDR2 as FQGNSA. This CDR3 spans 14 amino acids. For the CDR3, the DNA is TGTGCCAGCAGCTATTTCGCGGCGGGAGAGACCCAGTACTTC. Translated, it gives CASSYFAAGETQYF.

This sequence joins TRBV5-1 and TRBJ2-7, with TRBD1 identical over 7 bases. This CDR3 spans 16 amino acids. Losses at the gene ends were 4 bases for V and 3 bases for J; bases not matched to a gene: 13. From germline, CDR1 is SGHRS and CDR2 YFSETQ. This chain's CDR3 is CASSGIFTDRDYEQYF. In nucleotides, the CDR3 is TGCGCCAGCAGCGGAATTTTTACCGACAGGGACTACGAGCAGTACTTC.

This clone appeared a single time. The chain recombines TRBV7-8 with TRBJ2-1, with 14 bases identical to TRBD2. CDR1 and CDR2 from the germline V gene are SGHVS and FQNEAQ. CDR3 length equals 14 residues. The junction had 7 bases not matched to a gene; V was cut back by 6 bases and J by 12 bases. CDR3 region: CASRPGLAGVMQFF. The CDR3 DNA reads TGTGCCAGCAGACCGGGACTAGCGGGAGTTATGCAGTTCTTC.